This TCR beta chain appears in the sequencing data of a study of T-cell memory formation after mild COVID-19. On the study more broadly: TCR clusters showed largely donor specificity.

The CDR3 covers 14 residues. Germline CDR1 reads SQVTM; CDR2 reads ANQGSEA. The J segment lost 1 base and the V segment lost 6 bases, leaving 8 bases of the junction unmatched. This clonotype was observed a few times. Its antigen is currently unknown. Study-wide points: Detection of some responders pre-infection suggested pre-existing cross-reactive memory T cells participated.

5'RACE primed at constant segments yielded TCR alpha and TCR beta cDNA libraries bearing sample barcodes and UMIs. TCRdb re-analysed the 5' RACE reads in MiXCR, keeping a single row per CDR3 protein. Of some 340,000 distinct CDR3 sequences detected, 10% to 15% appear once; the ten largest clones hold about a fifth. Source material: PBMCs or a T cell subset sorted from them (not recorded which). The V gene is TRBV29-1, the J gene TRBJ1-2, with TRBD1 matching 7 bases. This receptor was taken from a man aged 18-30 years who had mild COVID-19 (a few samples of this study predate the infection). Cell type and time point are not known. The CDR3 sequence: CSVHRGRSNYGYTF. The CDR3 DNA reads as TGCAGCGTGCACAGGGGCAGGAGTAACTATGGCTACACCTTC.